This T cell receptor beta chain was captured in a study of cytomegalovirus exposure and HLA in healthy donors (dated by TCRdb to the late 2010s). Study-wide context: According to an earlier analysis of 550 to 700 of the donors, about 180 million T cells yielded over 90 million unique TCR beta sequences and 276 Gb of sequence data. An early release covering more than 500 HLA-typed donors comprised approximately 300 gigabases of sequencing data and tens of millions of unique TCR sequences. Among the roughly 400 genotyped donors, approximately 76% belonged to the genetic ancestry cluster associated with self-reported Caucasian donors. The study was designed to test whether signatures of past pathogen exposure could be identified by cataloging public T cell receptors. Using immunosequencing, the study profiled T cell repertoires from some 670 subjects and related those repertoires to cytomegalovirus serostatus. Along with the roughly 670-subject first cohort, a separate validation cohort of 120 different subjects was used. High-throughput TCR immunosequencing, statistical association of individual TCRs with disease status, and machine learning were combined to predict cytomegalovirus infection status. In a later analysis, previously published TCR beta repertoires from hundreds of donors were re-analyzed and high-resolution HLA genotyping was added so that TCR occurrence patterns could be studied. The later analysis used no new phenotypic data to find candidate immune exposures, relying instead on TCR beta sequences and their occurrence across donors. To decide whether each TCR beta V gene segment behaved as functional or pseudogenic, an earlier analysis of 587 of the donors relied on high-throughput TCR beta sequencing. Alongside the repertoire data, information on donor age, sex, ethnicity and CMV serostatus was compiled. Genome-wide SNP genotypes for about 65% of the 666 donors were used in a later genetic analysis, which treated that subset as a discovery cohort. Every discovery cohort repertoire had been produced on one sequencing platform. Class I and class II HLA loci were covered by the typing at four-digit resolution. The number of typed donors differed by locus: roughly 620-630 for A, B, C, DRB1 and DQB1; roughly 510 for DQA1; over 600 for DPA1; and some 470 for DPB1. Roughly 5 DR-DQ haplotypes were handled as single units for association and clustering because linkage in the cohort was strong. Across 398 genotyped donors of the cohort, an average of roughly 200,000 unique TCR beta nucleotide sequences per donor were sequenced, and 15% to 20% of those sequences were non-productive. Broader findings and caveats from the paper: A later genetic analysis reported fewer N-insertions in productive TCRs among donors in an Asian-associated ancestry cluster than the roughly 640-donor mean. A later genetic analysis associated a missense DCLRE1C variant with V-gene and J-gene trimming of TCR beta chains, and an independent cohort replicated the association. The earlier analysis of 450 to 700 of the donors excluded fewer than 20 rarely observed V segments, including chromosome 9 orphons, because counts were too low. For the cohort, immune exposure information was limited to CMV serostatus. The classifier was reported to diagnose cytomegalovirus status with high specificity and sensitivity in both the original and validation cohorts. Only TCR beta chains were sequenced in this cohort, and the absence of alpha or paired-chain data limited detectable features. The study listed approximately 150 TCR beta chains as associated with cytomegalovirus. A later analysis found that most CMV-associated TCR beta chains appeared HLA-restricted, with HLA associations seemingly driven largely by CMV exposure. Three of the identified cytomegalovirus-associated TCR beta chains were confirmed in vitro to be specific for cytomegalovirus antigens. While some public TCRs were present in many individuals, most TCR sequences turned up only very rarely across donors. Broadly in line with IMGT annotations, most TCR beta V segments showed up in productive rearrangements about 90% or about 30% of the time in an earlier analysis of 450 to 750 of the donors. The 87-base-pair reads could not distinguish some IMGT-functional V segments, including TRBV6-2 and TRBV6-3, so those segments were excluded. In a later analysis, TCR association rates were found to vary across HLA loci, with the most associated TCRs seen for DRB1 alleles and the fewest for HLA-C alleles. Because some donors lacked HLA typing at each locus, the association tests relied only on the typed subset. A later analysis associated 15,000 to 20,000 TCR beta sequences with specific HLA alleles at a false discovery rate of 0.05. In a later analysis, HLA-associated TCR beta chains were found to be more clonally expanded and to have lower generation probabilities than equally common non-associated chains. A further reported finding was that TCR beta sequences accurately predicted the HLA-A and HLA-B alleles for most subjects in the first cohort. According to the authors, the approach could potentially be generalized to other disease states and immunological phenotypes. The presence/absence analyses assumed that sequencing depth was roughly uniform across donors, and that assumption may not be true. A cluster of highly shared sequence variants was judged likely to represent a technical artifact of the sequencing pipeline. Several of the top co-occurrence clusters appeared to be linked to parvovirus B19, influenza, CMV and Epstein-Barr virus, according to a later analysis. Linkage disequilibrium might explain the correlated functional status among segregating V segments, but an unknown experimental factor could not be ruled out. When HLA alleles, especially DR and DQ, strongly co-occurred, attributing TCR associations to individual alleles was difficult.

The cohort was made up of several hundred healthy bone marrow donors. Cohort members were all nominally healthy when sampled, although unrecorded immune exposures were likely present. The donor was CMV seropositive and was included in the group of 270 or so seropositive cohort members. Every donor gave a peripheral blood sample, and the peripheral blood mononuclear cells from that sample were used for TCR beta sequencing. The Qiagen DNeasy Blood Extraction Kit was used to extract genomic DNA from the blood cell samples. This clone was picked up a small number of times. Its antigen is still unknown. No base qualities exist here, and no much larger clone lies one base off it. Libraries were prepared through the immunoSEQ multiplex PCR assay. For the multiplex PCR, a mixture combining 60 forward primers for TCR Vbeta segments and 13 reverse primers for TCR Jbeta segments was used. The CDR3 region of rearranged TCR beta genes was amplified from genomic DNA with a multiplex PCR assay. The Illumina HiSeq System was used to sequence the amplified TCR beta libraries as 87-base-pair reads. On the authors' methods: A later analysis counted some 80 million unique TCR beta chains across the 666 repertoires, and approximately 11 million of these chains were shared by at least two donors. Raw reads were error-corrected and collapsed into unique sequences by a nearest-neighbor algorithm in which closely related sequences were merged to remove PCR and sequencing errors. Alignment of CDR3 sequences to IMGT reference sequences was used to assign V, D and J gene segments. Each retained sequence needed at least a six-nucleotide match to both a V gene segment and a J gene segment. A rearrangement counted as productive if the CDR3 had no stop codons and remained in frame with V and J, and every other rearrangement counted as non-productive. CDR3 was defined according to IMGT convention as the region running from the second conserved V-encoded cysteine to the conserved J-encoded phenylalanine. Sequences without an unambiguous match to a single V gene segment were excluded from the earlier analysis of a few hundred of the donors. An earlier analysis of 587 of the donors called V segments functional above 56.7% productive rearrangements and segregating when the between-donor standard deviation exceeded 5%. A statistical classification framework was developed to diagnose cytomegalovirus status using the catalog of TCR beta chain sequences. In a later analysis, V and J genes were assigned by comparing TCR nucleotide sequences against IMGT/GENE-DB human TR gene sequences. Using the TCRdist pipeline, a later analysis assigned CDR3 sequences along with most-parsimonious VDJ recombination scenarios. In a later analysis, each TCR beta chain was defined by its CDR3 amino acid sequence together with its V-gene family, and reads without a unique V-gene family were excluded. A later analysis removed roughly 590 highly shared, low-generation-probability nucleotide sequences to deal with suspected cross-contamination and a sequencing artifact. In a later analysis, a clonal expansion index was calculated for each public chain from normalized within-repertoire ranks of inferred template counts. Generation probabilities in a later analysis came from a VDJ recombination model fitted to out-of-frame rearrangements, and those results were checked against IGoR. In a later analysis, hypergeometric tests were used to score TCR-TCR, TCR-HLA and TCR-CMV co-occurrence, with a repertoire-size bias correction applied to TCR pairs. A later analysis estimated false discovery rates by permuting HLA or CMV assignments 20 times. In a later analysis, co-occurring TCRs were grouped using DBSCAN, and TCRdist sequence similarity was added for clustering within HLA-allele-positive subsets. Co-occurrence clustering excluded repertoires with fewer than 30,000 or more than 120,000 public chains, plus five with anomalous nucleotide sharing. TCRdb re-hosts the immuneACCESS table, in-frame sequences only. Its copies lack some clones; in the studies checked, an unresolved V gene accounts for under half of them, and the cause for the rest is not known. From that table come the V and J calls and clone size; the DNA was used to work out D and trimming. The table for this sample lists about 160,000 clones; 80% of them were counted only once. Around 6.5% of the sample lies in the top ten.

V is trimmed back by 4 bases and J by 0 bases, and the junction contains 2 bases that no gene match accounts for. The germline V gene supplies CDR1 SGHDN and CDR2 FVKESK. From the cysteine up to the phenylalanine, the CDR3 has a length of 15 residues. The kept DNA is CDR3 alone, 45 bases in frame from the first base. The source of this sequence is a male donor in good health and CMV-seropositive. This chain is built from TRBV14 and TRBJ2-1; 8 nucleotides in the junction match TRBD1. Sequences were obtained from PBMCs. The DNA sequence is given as TGTGCCAGCAGCCCGGGGACAGGCTCCTACAATGAGCAGTTCTTC. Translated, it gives CASSPGTGSYNEQFF.